This T cell receptor beta chain was obtained from a study of blood T cell repertoires in COVID-19. Overall study context: Italy, Spain and the United States were the sources of the convalescent and acute COVID-19 samples.

Assignment of participants to cohorts was predicated upon participant-reported clinical history. Authors' processing steps: Amplification from reference gene primers served as the basis for estimated nucleated cell counts. Clones were read by immunoSEQ multiplex PCR, and TCRdb kept only the in-frame ones, dropping some. V, J and clone size reflect that table, while D and trimming were determined from the DNA. This table holds more than 250,000 clones, around 90% found once. J lost 6 bases, V lost 1 base, and 6 bases had no gene match. Per the germline V gene, CDR1 is SGHNT and CDR2 is YENEEA. This CDR3 spans 15 amino acids.

This chain joins TRBV11-3 and TRBJ2-1; 7 bases are shared with TRBD2. Sequenced sample: PBMCs or T cells enriched from blood (not recorded which). The TCR comes from a middle-aged woman who had recovered from COVID-19. Here the CDR3 reads CASSLGAGEANEQFF. The CDR3 DNA reads TGTGCCAGCAGCTTAGGTGCGGGAGAGGCCAATGAGCAGTTCTTC.